A single sample gave rise to the 5 T cell receptor beta chains below, sequenced in a study of cytomegalovirus exposure and HLA in healthy donors. The PCR made use of 60 Vbeta and 13 Jbeta primers. Sequencing used immunoSEQ multiplex PCR; TCRdb keeps in-frame clones, though not all of them. The profile shows under 200,000 clones, around 76% of them singletons. The sample taken for sequencing was PBMCs. All receptors come from a woman aged 25 to 39 in good health and CMV-seropositive.

The chain employs TRBV7-9 and TRBJ1-1; D uncertain. Trimming shortened V by 0 bases and J by 4 bases, and 6 bases separated the two germline ends. Germline V gene sequence: CDR1 SEHNR, CDR2 FQNEAQ (reference sequence). The CDR3 consists of 13 residues. In DNA, the CDR3 is TGTGCCAGCAGCTTAGCCTGGGCCACTGAAGCTTTCTTT. It yields the protein CASSLAWATEAFF.

The genes are TRBV5-6 and TRBJ1-2, with D maybe TRBD1 (6 bases). The V end was cut by 0 bases, the J end by 8 bases, with 11 bases between. The CDR3 is 13 residues long. Germline CDR1 and CDR2: SGHDT and YYEEEE. CDR3: CASSLGQVEGYTF. CDR3 DNA sequence: TGTGCCAGCAGCTTGGGACAGGTCGAAGGCTACACCTTC.

This clone was counted between two and nine times. The chain couples TRBV9 to TRBJ2-5, with TRBD1 matching 7 bases. The length of the CDR3 is 15 residues. Germline V gene sequence: CDR1 SGDLS, CDR2 YYNGEE. V was clipped by 1 base and J by 5 bases; unmatched bases: 8. Here the CDR3 reads CASSVRSQGLETQYF. The DNA for the CDR3 is TGTGCCAGCAGCGTACGGTCACAGGGGTTGGAGACCCAGTACTTC.

The genes are TRBV4-3 and TRBJ2-7; 9 bases agree with TRBD1. The CDR3 length is 14 residues. V trimming: 5 bases; J trimming: 2 bases; junction bases outside the gene matches: 4. Germline V gene data show CDR1 as LGHNA and CDR2 as YSLEER. Here the CDR3 reads CASSAGQGAYEQYF. The CDR3 DNA sequence: TGCGCCAGCAGCGCGGGACAGGGAGCCTACGAGCAGTACTTC.

CDR3 sequence reads: CASSLVSGRANEQYF. CDR3 in DNA: TGTGCCAGCAGCTTGGTCTCCGGGAGGGCAAACGAGCAGTACTTC. The rearrangement uses TRBV5-4 and TRBJ2-7, with 8 bases matching TRBD2. CDR1 and CDR2 (germline): SGHNT, YYREEE (reference sequence). V shed 0 bases, J shed 5 bases, and the junction held 7 bases outside the gene matches. CDR3 length: 15 residues.